Presented here are 18 T cell receptor beta chains from one specimen sequenced in a study of patients and donors after allogeneic stem cell transplantation. TCRdb reprocessed the RT-PCR reads via MiXCR and lists one record per CDR3 protein. The repertoire holds about 200,000 distinct CDR3 sequences, with less than 50% as singletons. The sequencing input was blood, either unsorted or a sorted T cell fraction (not recorded which). The receptors stem from a human donor who was either an allogeneic HSCT recipient or a stem cell or donor lymphocyte infusion donor (not recorded which). It is not recorded whose cells these are; they may come from a transplant donor.

This clonotype was seen a few times. The rearrangement uses TRBV24-1 and TRBJ2-5; either TRBD1 or TRBD2 may supply D (5 bases each). CDR1 is KGHDR, CDR2 SFDVKD, per germline. Deletions cut 5 bases from V and 0 bases from J, with 12 bases between. The CDR3 is 15 residues long. The CDR3 nucleotides are TGTGCCACCAGTGTCTGGACACTAGACCAAGAGACCCAGTACTTC. Translating it yields CATSVWTLDQETQYF.

Only a few counts were recorded for this clonotype. The V and J genes are TRBV12-3 or TRBV12-4 and TRBJ1-3; D gene unclear. The CDR3 spans 14 residues. Trimming removed 3 bases at V and 11 bases at J, with 17 bases between. The CDR3 bases are TGTGCCAGCAGTTTGGGGTGGGCACGGAGGGCCATATATTTT. Translated, it gives CASSLGWARRAIYF.

This clonotype was recorded only once. The chain has TRBV7-9 and TRBJ2-7; perhaps TRBD1 as D (5 bases). Germline CDR1 is SEHNR and CDR2 is FQNEAQ (reference sequence). Deletions cut 7 bases from V and 3 bases from J, with 16 bases between. This CDR3 has 14 amino acids. The CDR3 coding sequence is TGTGCCAGCACCCTGACAGATTTGAGCTACGAGCAGTACTTC. Translating it yields CASTLTDLSYEQYF.

This clonotype has a single count. The gene calls are TRBV5-1 and TRBJ2-1; 9 bases agree with TRBD2. The CDR3 is 15 amino acids. Germline CDR1 and CDR2: SGHRS and YFSETQ. J lost 4 bases, V lost 4 bases, and 6 bases had no gene match. The CDR3 DNA reads TGCGCCAGCAGCACGAGCGGGGGGCATTACAATGAGCAGTTCTTC. It encodes CASSTSGGHYNEQFF. The full variable domain, in which reference TRBV5-1 and TRBJ2-1 provide the parts outside the CDR3, is KAGVTQTPRYLIKTRGQQVTLSCSPISGHRSVSWYQQTPGQGLQFLFEYFSETQRNKGNFPGRFSGRQFSNSRSEMNVSTLELGDSALYLCASSTSGGHYNEQFFGPGTRLTVL.

This clonotype was observed a few times. The genes are TRBV6-5 and TRBJ1-6; no clear D gene. The V end was cut by 10 bases, the J end by 9 bases, with 19 bases between. This CDR3 spans 14 amino acids. Germline V CDR1 and CDR2: MNHEY, SVGAGI. The CDR3 DNA sequence: TGTGCCACCACGACCACTCGGAAGGCTTCACCCCTCCACTTT. Protein: CATTTTRKASPLHF.

This chain connects TRBV9 to TRBJ2-2; 8 positions agree with TRBD2. Unmatched junction bases numbered 4, after V lost 0 bases and J lost 6 bases. The CDR3 runs to 15 residues. From germline, CDR1 is SGDLS and CDR2 YYNGEE. The CDR3 region is CASSVEAGGAGELFF. CDR3 nucleotide sequence: TGTGCCAGCAGCGTAGAGGCGGGGGGCGCCGGGGAGCTGTTTTTT.

The chain carries TRBV6-6 and TRBJ1-6; TRBD1 aligns across 7 bases. From germline, CDR1 is MNHNY and CDR2 SVGAGI (reference sequence). J gave up 4 bases and V 0 bases, and 6 bases lay outside the gene matches. CDR3 size: 17 residues. The CDR3 DNA reads TGTGCCAGCAGTTACTCGCGACAGGGAGCTTATAATTCACCCCTCCACTTT. It specifies CASSYSRQGAYNSPLHF.

This chain links TRBV10-2 with TRBJ2-1; 10 nucleotides match TRBD2. Germline V gene data show CDR1 as WSHSY and CDR2 as SAAADI. This CDR3 is 13 amino acids long. Unmatched junction bases numbered 5, after V lost 2 bases and J lost 13 bases. CDR3 DNA: TGCGCCAGCAGTGAGACTAGCGGGGCGGAACAGTTCTTC. Protein sequence: CASSETSGAEQFF.

CDR3 nucleotides: TGCGCCAGCAGCCAAGCGGGACACAGCTACGAGCAGTACTTC. Its translation: CASSQAGHSYEQYF. The rearrangement joins TRBV4-1 to TRBJ2-7; D possibly corresponds to TRBD1 (6 bases). Per the germline V gene, CDR1 is MGHRA and CDR2 is YSYEKL. The CDR3 is 14 residues long. Trimming stripped 1 base from V and 3 bases from J, with 10 bases between.

This chain connects TRBV6-6 to TRBJ1-5; a possible D gene is TRBD1 (5 bases). Germline assignment: CDR1 MNHNY and CDR2 SVGAGI (reference sequence). The ends were cut back, 7 bases at V and 3 bases at J, with 13 bases in the middle. The CDR3 is 14 amino acids. The CDR3 here is CASTLRGINQPQHF. In DNA, the CDR3 is TGTGCCAGCACCCTACGGGGGATCAATCAGCCCCAGCATTTT.

The V and J genes are TRBV28 and TRBJ2-2, with 11 bases aligning to TRBD1. Per the germline V gene, CDR1 is MDHEN and CDR2 is SYDVKM. Trimming cost V 6 bases and J 3 bases; bases outside gene matches: 3. This CDR3 region has 15 residues. CDR3: CASRLGQGDTGELFF. The DNA for the CDR3 is TGTGCCAGCAGACTGGGACAGGGGGACACCGGGGAGCTGTTTTTT.

The chain uses TRBV20-1 and TRBJ2-3; D gene ambiguous. V dropped 6 bases and J dropped 6 bases, with 10 bases sitting between them. The CDR3 extends over 11 amino acids. The germline gives CDR1 DFQATT, CDR2 SNEGSKA (reference sequence). This chain's CDR3 is CSAALPDTQYF. In DNA form, the CDR3 reads TGCAGTGCCGCGTTGCCCGATACGCAGTATTTT.

The J gene is TRBJ2-1, the V gene TRBV20-1; maybe TRBD2 (5 bases). The V end was cut by 3 bases, the J end by 6 bases, with 21 bases between. The CDR3 is 16 residues long. CDR1 and CDR2 (germline): DFQATT, SNEGSKA (reference sequence). CDR3 bases: TGCAGTGCTAGCTCCACCAGTAACCGGCGGGCCAATGAGCAGTTCTTC. Translation gives CSASSTSNRRANEQFF.

This chain joins TRBV5-1 and TRBJ2-6, with 7 positions matching TRBD1. Germline CDR1 SGHRS, CDR2 YFSETQ. CDR3 size: 15 residues. V shed 7 bases, J shed 2 bases, and the junction held 6 bases outside the gene matches. The CDR3 bases are TGCGCCAGCCAGGGGGTGCAGGCTGGGGCCAACGTCCTGACTTTC. Its translation: CASQGVQAGANVLTF. Supplemented by reference TRBV5-1 and TRBJ2-6, the full variable domain reads KAGVTQTPRYLIKTRGQQVTLSCSPISGHRSVSWYQQTPGQGLQFLFEYFSETQRNKGNFPGRFSGRQFSNSRSEMNVSTLELGDSALYLCASQGVQAGANVLTFGAGSRLTVL.

The chain is built from TRBV4-2 and TRBJ1-4; D call uncertain. V was shortened by 1 base and J by 5 bases, with 8 bases between the two germline ends. CDR3 length: 14 residues. CDR1 LGHNA and CDR2 YNFKEQ come from the germline V gene. The CDR3 region has the DNA TGTGCCAGCAGCCAAGGACAAAGGAATGAAAAACTGTTTTTT. Encoded protein: CASSQGQRNEKLFF.

The chain carries TRBV20-1 and TRBJ2-1, with D possibly matching TRBD2 (5 bases). Germline V gene lookup returns CDR1 DFQATT and CDR2 SNEGSKA (reference sequence). Trimming pared 6 bases from V and 2 bases from J, leaving 14 bases between. The CDR3 length is 14 residues. Here the CDR3 reads CSARMAGPYNEQFF. The CDR3 nucleotides are TGCAGTGCCCGGATGGCGGGCCCCTACAATGAGCAGTTCTTC.

V gene TRBV20-1 combines with J gene TRBJ2-3; D call uncertain. The V gene's germline CDR1 is DFQATT and CDR2 SNEGSKA (reference sequence). This CDR3 spans 13 amino acids. The V end lost 1 base, the J end lost 3 bases, and 8 bases lay between the germline ends. The CDR3 DNA reads as TGCAGTGCTAGAGTTAACCCAACAGATACGCAGTATTTT. Its protein product is CSARVNPTDTQYF.

The chain uses TRBV2 and TRBJ2-7, with unresolved D. The germline V gene has CDR1 SNHLY and CDR2 FYNNEI. Deletions cut 6 bases from V and 6 bases from J, with 12 bases between. This CDR3 spans 12 amino acids. The CDR3 region has the DNA TGTGCCAGCAGCCGAGCCCTGAGCGAGCAGTACTTC. Encoded protein: CASSRALSEQYF.